The entry that follows covers one T cell receptor (beta chain) sequence. Its antigen is currently unknown. There are 13 residues in the CDR3. Trimming shortened V by 5 bases and J by 5 bases, and 12 bases separated the two germline ends. Germline values: CDR1 MGHRA, CDR2 YSYEKL. These data originate in a study of cytomegalovirus exposure and HLA in healthy donors. Study overall: HLA-typed donors were the source of 83 million or so unique TCRs held in an early data release. Whole-study findings and limits: Fewer N-insertions (relative to the approximately 670-donor mean) were reportedly seen in an Asian-associated ancestry cluster in a later analysis. The study listed 164 cytomegalovirus-associated TCR beta chains. Cytomegalovirus status was reportedly diagnosed by the classifier with high sensitivity and specificity.

Vbeta (60) and Jbeta (13) primers were used in the PCR. The protocol was immunoSEQ multiplex PCR, while the TCRdb copy is restricted to in-frame clones and leaves out a portion. The data hold some 200,000 clones, with approximately 84% observed a single time. The TCR sequence derives from a woman aged 40 to 49 in good health and CMV-seronegative. This chain links TRBV4-1 with TRBJ1-2, with a tentative D call TRBD1 (5 bases). The source material was PBMCs. DNA for the CDR3: TGCGCCAGCAGCTTCGACAGACTGTATGGCTACACCTTC. It encodes CASSFDRLYGYTF.